This TCR beta chain was recovered during a study of T cell changes during pregnancy in multiple sclerosis. The data were produced by immunoSEQ multiplex PCR, yet TCRdb's version contains in-frame clones alone and is incomplete. The table has about 87,000 clones, 93% seen once. Trimming removed 5 bases at V and 3 bases at J, with 11 bases between. This CDR3 has 14 residues. Germline CDR1 MDHEN, CDR2 SYDVKM. Material: peripheral blood, obtained in the third trimester of pregnancy. The receptor was isolated from a female donor in good health, enrolled as a control in a pregnancy study. The V gene is TRBV28, the J gene TRBJ1-5, with D maybe TRBD1 (5 bases). In DNA, the CDR3 is TGTGCCAGCAGTCTACAGGTAACCAATCAGCCCCAGCATTTT. Residues: CASSLQVTNQPQHF.